This entry lists 24 T cell receptor beta chains sequenced from one sample in a study of blood T cell repertoires in COVID-19. Libraries were prepared by immunoSEQ multiplex PCR; TCRdb keeps only in-frame clonotypes and omits some of them. Altogether tens of thousands of clones are present, about 90% being singletons, with the ten largest covering around 2.2%. Sequencing was done on a sample of peripheral blood. The receptors were gathered from a human donor in a cohort sampled during active COVID-19.

The chain employs TRBV6-5 and TRBJ1-6; 8 bases are shared with TRBD1. This CDR3 contains 14 residues. The germline gives CDR1 MNHEY, CDR2 SVGAGI. The V and J ends lost 7 bases and 7 bases, in that order; junction bases with no gene match: 6. The CDR3 DNA reads TGTGCCAGCAAGCTGACAGGGGAGAATTCACCCCTCCACTTT. Amino acid sequence: CASKLTGENSPLHF.

This chain joins TRBV7-2 and TRBJ2-2; D might be TRBD2 (7 bases). The germline V gene encodes CDR1 SGHTA and CDR2 FQGNSA. The CDR3 consists of 15 residues. V was cut by 1 base and J by 6 bases, with 12 bases left in between. CDR3 DNA sequence: TGTGCCAGCAGCTTAGGTGTGCGGGGGCCCGGGGAGCTGTTTTTT. Translating it yields CASSLGVRGPGELFF.

V usage is TRBV6-5 and J usage is TRBJ1-1; 7 bases map to TRBD1. Germline loops: CDR1 MNHEY, CDR2 SVGAGI. The CDR3 totals 15 residues. With 7 bases clipped from V and 2 bases from J, the junction kept 10 bases outside the gene matches. For the CDR3, the DNA is TGTGCCAGCACCCGACAGGGCGAAATCAACACTGAAGCTTTCTTT. Its translation is CASTRQGEINTEAFF.

The chain is built from TRBV7-3 and TRBJ1-1; 7 bases line up with TRBD1. With 3 bases clipped from V and 8 bases from J, the junction kept 6 bases outside the gene matches. CDR1 is SGHTA and CDR2 is FQGTGA in the germline V gene. The CDR3 is 13 amino acids. The CDR3 DNA reads as TGTGCCAGCAGCTTGGCGTCACAGGGGGAAGCTTTCTTT. Its protein is CASSLASQGEAFF.

J is TRBJ1-1 and V is TRBV28, with D hard to call. CDR3 size: 14 residues. Germline V gene sequence: CDR1 MDHEN, CDR2 SYDVKM. The ends were cut back, 3 bases at V and 1 base at J, with 9 bases in the middle. The CDR3 reads CASSFSLRNTEAFF. The CDR3, as DNA: TGTGCCAGCAGTTTTAGCCTCCGGAACACTGAAGCTTTCTTT.

CDR3 nucleotides: TGCGCCAGCAGCTTGTGGACTTCGAACACTGAAGCTTTCTTT. Residues: CASSLWTSNTEAFF. The chain links TRBV5-1 to TRBJ1-1; D is unclear. CDR1 is SGHRS, CDR2 YFSETQ, per germline. V dropped 1 base and J dropped 1 base, with 8 bases sitting between them. The CDR3 runs 14 residues.

The chain combines TRBV4-1 with TRBJ2-1; no definite D call. With 1 base removed from V and 5 bases from J, the gap between germline ends came to 15 bases. From germline, CDR1 is MGHRA and CDR2 YSYEKL. The CDR3 is 16 residues long. The CDR3 reads CASSQVARRLDNEQFF. CDR3 coding DNA: TGCGCCAGCAGCCAAGTTGCTAGACGATTGGACAATGAGCAGTTCTTC.

This rearrangement joins TRBV10-3 to TRBJ2-5; 10 bases map to TRBD2. The CDR3 has 15 amino acids. The V segment lost 3 bases and the J segment 5 bases; nucleotides outside the gene matches: 6. Germline V gene lookup returns CDR1 ENHRY and CDR2 SYGVKD. CDR3 sequence: CAISESSGGWETQYF. CDR3 sequence (DNA): TGTGCCATCAGTGAATCTAGCGGGGGTTGGGAGACCCAGTACTTC.

V is TRBV2 and J is TRBJ2-1; D might be TRBD1 (5 bases). The CDR3 has 16 amino acids. The germline V gene encodes CDR1 SNHLY and CDR2 FYNNEI. Trimming took off 4 bases at V and 1 base at J, with 14 bases between the two ends. CDR3 bases: TGTGCCAGCAGTGGTTCTTCGACAGAGTCCTACAATGAGCAGTTCTTC. Translated, it gives CASSGSSTESYNEQFF.

This chain connects TRBV19 to TRBJ2-1; TRBD1 is a possible D gene (6 bases). V dropped 5 bases and J dropped 7 bases, with 15 bases sitting between them. Germline V gene data show CDR1 as LNHDA and CDR2 as SQIVND (reference sequence). The CDR3 length is 14 residues. The CDR3 spells CASSSQDDRNEQFF. In DNA, the CDR3 is TGTGCCAGTAGTTCCCAGGACGACAGGAATGAGCAGTTCTTC.

The chain uses TRBV4-2 and TRBJ1-3; D gene ambiguous. The CDR3 spans 13 residues. V was cut by 0 bases and J by 7 bases, with 7 bases left in between. The V gene's germline CDR1 is LGHNA and CDR2 YNFKEQ. The CDR3 nucleotides read TGTGCCAGCAGCCAAGATAACAAGAACACCATATATTTT. The encoded protein is CASSQDNKNTIYF.

This chain links TRBV3-1 (or the pseudogene TRBV3-2) with TRBJ2-1; 9 nucleotides agree with TRBD2. The CDR3 consists of 16 residues. V shed 1 base and J 4 bases; nucleotides not matched to a gene: 5. Germline V gene lookup returns CDR1 LGHDT and CDR2 YNNKEL (reference sequence). As DNA, the CDR3 is TGTGCCAGCAGCCAAGTGCTAGCGGGGCAGTACAATGAGCAGTTCTTC. Protein: CASSQVLAGQYNEQFF.

The CDR3 region is CASSAGIGYSDTEAFF. The CDR3 DNA reads as TGTGCCAGCAGCGCAGGTATTGGATATTCGGACACTGAAGCTTTCTTT. The J gene is TRBJ1-1, the V gene TRBV9; D gene ambiguous. The CDR3 sequence is 16 residues long. Trimming removed 3 bases from V and 3 bases from J, with 18 bases in between. The germline CDR1 and CDR2 sequences are SGDLS and YYNGEE.

V and J are TRBV6-1 and TRBJ2-7; 10 bases line up with TRBD1. This CDR3 has 15 residues. CDR1 MNHNS and CDR2 SASEGT come from the germline V gene. Trimming at V came to 2 bases and at J to 0 bases, leaving 1 base not matched to a gene. DNA for the CDR3: TGTGCCAGCAGTGAATGGGACAGGGGCTCCTACGAGCAGTACTTC. Residues: CASSEWDRGSYEQYF.

The chain combines TRBV19 with TRBJ2-3; 10 positions agree with TRBD1. V was clipped by 5 bases and J by 5 bases; unmatched bases: 7. This CDR3 has 15 residues. The germline V gene encodes CDR1 LNHDA and CDR2 SQIVND (reference sequence). CDR3 DNA sequence: TGTGCCAGTAGTCTCAGACAGGGGGCGCAAGATACGCAGTATTTT. Translated, it gives CASSLRQGAQDTQYF.

V gene TRBV3-1 (or the pseudogene TRBV3-2) combines with J gene TRBJ2-5, with a possible D match to TRBD2 (7 bases). Germline V CDR1 and CDR2: LGHDT, YNNKEL (reference sequence). V lost 4 bases and J lost 4, with 13 bases in between. This CDR3 has 14 amino acids. DNA of the CDR3: TGTGCCAGCAGCCTCATGGGAGGGGGAGAGACCCAGTACTTC. This gives the protein CASSLMGGGETQYF.

This chain links TRBV2 with TRBJ2-7; 16 nucleotides align to TRBD2. V lost 8 bases and J lost 3; bases outside the gene matches: 13. CDR3 length: 18 residues. Germline V gene data show CDR1 as SNHLY and CDR2 as FYNNEI. CDR3 in amino acids: CASQRGLAGGPYDYEQYF. Written as DNA, the CDR3 is TGTGCCAGCCAAAGGGGACTAGCGGGAGGGCCATACGACTACGAGCAGTACTTC.

Only one count was recorded for this clone. This rearrangement joins TRBV3-1 (or the pseudogene TRBV3-2) to TRBJ2-3; maybe TRBD1 (5 bases). The CDR3 has 13 residues. Between the trimmed V and J ends, which lost 3 bases and 11 bases, there was a span of 15 bases. Germline V gene lookup returns CDR1 LGHDT and CDR2 YNNKEL (reference sequence). The CDR3 bases are TGTGCCAGCAGCCATATTGGCCAGGGTGGGCAGTATTTT. Residues: CASSHIGQGGQYF.

The chain uses TRBV7-2 and TRBJ1-3, with D perhaps matching TRBD1 (6 bases). The CDR3 extends over 18 amino acids. Trimming took 5 bases from V and 0 from J, leaving 20 bases between them. Germline lookup yields CDR1 SGHTA and CDR2 FQGNSA. As DNA, the CDR3 is TGTGCCAGCAGCCTCACAGGGATCCCTTATTCCTCTGGAAACACCATATATTTT. Its translation is CASSLTGIPYSSGNTIYF.

The chain couples TRBV27 to TRBJ2-2; no clear D gene. V was shortened by 5 bases and J by 2 bases, with 15 bases between the two germline ends. Germline lookup yields CDR1 MNHEY and CDR2 SMNVEV (reference sequence). The CDR3 sequence is 16 residues long. The CDR3: CASSPQVQANTGELFF. The CDR3, as DNA: TGTGCCAGCAGTCCTCAGGTCCAGGCAAACACCGGGGAGCTGTTTTTT.

The chain links TRBV29-1 to TRBJ2-3; 10 bases match TRBD2. V was clipped by 5 bases and J by 4 bases; unmatched bases: 12. Germline V gives CDR1 SQVTM, CDR2 ANQGSEA. The CDR3 totals 16 residues. CDR3 in amino acids: CSVNPERGGSSDTQYF. The CDR3 bases are TGCAGCGTTAACCCCGAGCGGGGGGGCTCATCAGATACGCAGTATTTT.

This chain links TRBV7-8 with TRBJ1-2; tentatively, D is TRBD1 (6 bases). The V gene lost 5 bases and the J gene lost 4 bases, with 11 bases spanning the gap. From germline, CDR1 is SGHVS and CDR2 FQNEAQ. The CDR3 is made up of 13 amino acids. The CDR3 protein is CASSPRQAYGYTF. The CDR3 DNA is TGTGCCAGCAGCCCTAGACAGGCCTATGGCTACACCTTC. Complete variable domain (other parts from reference TRBV7-8 and TRBJ1-2): GAGVSQSPRYKVAKRGQDVALRCDPISGHVSLFWYQQALGQGPEFLTYFQNEAQLDKSGLPSDRFFAERPEGSVSTLKIQRTQQEDSAVYLCASSPRQAYGYTFGSGTRLTVV.

J is TRBJ1-4 and V is TRBV18; TRBD1 is a possible D gene (5 bases). Trimming left V 3 bases short and J 8 bases short, with 10 bases between. Germline CDR1 is KGHSH and CDR2 is LQKENI. The CDR3 has 13 residues. For the CDR3, the DNA is TGTGCCAGCTCACCCGGTCAGGGCGAAAAACTGTTTTTT. Encoded protein: CASSPGQGEKLFF.

This clone occurred a few times. This chain joins TRBV29-1 and TRBJ2-1, with 12 bases lining up with TRBD2. The CDR3 contains 20 residues. The V segment lost 2 bases and the J segment 1 base; nucleotides outside the gene matches: 15. The germline V gene encodes CDR1 SQVTM and CDR2 ANQGSEA. The CDR3 DNA reads as TGCAGCGTTGAATTGGCTGTAGGGCTAGCGGGAGGGACGTCCTACAATGAGCAGTTCTTC. It is translated as CSVELAVGLAGGTSYNEQFF.